These 5 T cell receptor beta chains were sequenced from one sample in a study of shared clonotypes between healthy human individuals. Only in-frame clones appear in the TCRdb table, and some are missing; sequencing was by immunoSEQ multiplex PCR. The data show 550,000 to 800,000 clones, with around 74% seen just once and 1.5% to 2% held by the top ten. Material for sequencing was memory CD4+ T cells sorted from blood. Subset in this sample: CD45RA-negative fraction. The source is a woman aged 25 to 39 in good health.

This chain uses TRBV11-2 with TRBJ1-2; D remains ambiguous. V lost 5 bases and J lost 5, with 9 bases in between. This CDR3 comprises 12 residues. Per germline, CDR1 SGHAT and CDR2 FQNNGV. The CDR3: CASSLYRYGYTF. The CDR3 nucleotides are TGTGCCAGCAGCCTGTACAGATATGGCTACACCTTC.

The CDR3 sequence: CASSENPKGQGTQYF. In nucleotides, the CDR3 is TGTGCCAGCAGTGAAAACCCCAAAGGACAGGGCACGCAGTATTTT. The chain carries TRBV6-1 and TRBJ2-3; 8 bases fit TRBD1. There are 15 residues in the CDR3. Losses at the gene ends were 2 bases for V and 9 bases for J; bases not matched to a gene: 10. CDR1 is MNHNS and CDR2 is SASEGT in the germline V gene.

The chain uses TRBV7-8 and TRBJ1-6; D remains unclear. Between the trimmed V and J ends, which lost 1 base and 8 bases, there was a span of 6 bases. CDR1 and CDR2 (germline): SGHVS, FQNEAQ. The CDR3 is made up of 13 amino acids. CDR3 residues: CASSLDKDSPLHF. CDR3 DNA sequence: TGTGCCAGCAGCTTAGATAAGGATTCACCCCTCCACTTT.

This rearrangement joins TRBV6-1 to TRBJ2-3; 9 positions match TRBD1. CDR1 is MNHNS, CDR2 SASEGT, per germline. The ends lost 8 bases at V and 7 bases at J; junction bases unmatched: 7. The CDR3 has 13 residues. The CDR3, as DNA: TGTGCCAGCCGGAACAGGGGGCGTAATACGCAGTATTTT. It codes for CASRNRGRNTQYF.

The genes are TRBV30 and TRBJ2-7; D may be TRBD2 (6 bases). CDR1 is GTSNPN, CDR2 SVGIG, per germline (reference sequence). The CDR3 runs 10 residues. CDR3 nucleotide sequence: TGTGCGTGGGGGGTATACGAGCAGTACTTC. It codes for CAWGVYEQYF.